This T cell receptor (beta chain) was observed in a study of post-analysis software for immune sequencing data. At the level of the study: Relapsing-remitting, secondary progressive and progressive-relapsing courses of multiple sclerosis were included.

Presence of unique molecular identifiers characterized the TCR beta cDNA libraries. MiXCR, run by TCRdb on the PCR reads, gives a single entry per CDR3 protein. Of hundreds of thousands of distinct CDR3 sequences in the sample, about 60% are singletons; the top ten hold approximately 10%. The CDR3 contains 14 residues. For this clonotype: The target antigen is unknown. The junction departs from germline at one end; a sequencing error may be responsible.

Overall study results and limits: Multiple sclerosis patients had significantly lower normalized Chao1 diversity than controls. Under the F measure, samples that were prepared in one batch clustered strongly together. When patients were compared with controls, a handful of TRBV segments were more frequent, TRBV5-6, TRBV5-1 and TRBV20-1 among them.

The specimen sequenced was blood. V gene TRBV12-3 or TRBV12-4 combines with J gene TRBJ2-1; tentatively, D is TRBD1 or TRBD2 (5 bases each). This TCR was sampled from a girl aged 2 to 9 with multiple sclerosis. CDR3 in amino acids: CASSPGRDRNEQVF. CDR3 bases: TGTGCCAGCAGTCCAGGCAGGGACCGTAATGAGCAGGTCTTC.